One and the same sample provided the 19 T cell receptor beta chains below, sequenced in a study of blood T cell repertoires in COVID-19. The data were produced by immunoSEQ multiplex PCR, yet TCRdb's version contains in-frame clones alone and is incomplete. Of 55,000 to 85,000 clones in the sample, around three quarters were seen once. Specimen: peripheral blood. These receptors all stem from a man aged 60-69 years with active or convalescent COVID-19.

This clone was found a few times. The rearrangement joins TRBV4-3 to TRBJ2-3; weak D call: TRBD2 (5 bases). The CDR3 length is 16 residues. Germline CDR1 reads LGHNA; CDR2 reads YSLEER. The V and J ends lost 0 bases and 4 bases respectively, with 14 bases between them. The CDR3 spells CASSQESGGYPDTQYF. The CDR3 DNA follows: TGCGCCAGCAGCCAAGAGTCGGGCGGGTACCCAGATACGCAGTATTTT.

This chain connects TRBV6-5 to TRBJ1-5, with D unclear. Germline CDR1 reads MNHEY; CDR2 reads SVGAGI. Trimming pared 5 bases from V and 3 bases from J, leaving 11 bases between. The CDR3 length is 14 residues. CDR3 sequence (DNA): TGTGCCAGCAGTACCCGGGGAATCAATCAGCCCCAGCATTTT. As protein: CASSTRGINQPQHF.

The chain joins TRBV7-9 to TRBJ1-2; TRBD1 might be the D (6 bases). Germline V gene data show CDR1 as SEHNR and CDR2 as FQNEAQ (reference sequence). This CDR3 spans 15 amino acids. Trimming took off 2 bases at V and 6 bases at J, with 16 bases between the two ends. CDR3 in DNA: TGTGCCAGCAGCTTATTCATTTTGGGGGCAGATGGCTACACCTTC. Its translation is CASSLFILGADGYTF.

The chain recombines TRBV3-1 (or the pseudogene TRBV3-2) with TRBJ2-2; D not certain. This CDR3 contains 13 residues. Trimming took 3 bases from V and 5 from J, leaving 7 bases between them. Germline CDR1 and CDR2: LGHDT and YNNKEL (reference sequence). CDR3 sequence reads: CASSHELTGELFF. In DNA, the CDR3 is TGTGCCAGCAGCCACGAACTTACCGGGGAGCTGTTTTTT.

Details on this clone: Additional DNA sequences in this sample encode the identical CDR3. The chain joins TRBV24-1 to TRBJ1-5; D possibly corresponds to TRBD1 (5 bases). This CDR3 has 13 amino acids. The V end lost 5 bases, the J end lost 4 bases, and 8 bases lay between the germline ends. Germline CDR1 KGHDR, CDR2 SFDVKD. The CDR3 nucleotides read TGTGCCACCAGTGGCGGGGGAAATCAGCCCCAGCATTTT. Translation gives CATSGGGNQPQHF.

This chain joins TRBV6-9 and TRBJ2-1; possible D gene TRBD1, 5 bases. V was clipped by 7 bases and J by 3 bases, with 13 bases between them. Germline CDR1 and CDR2: MNHGY and SVAAGI. The CDR3 is 14 residues long. The CDR3 region is CASKGKGDYNEQFF. The CDR3 DNA is TGTGCCAGCAAGGGGAAAGGAGACTACAATGAGCAGTTCTTC.

The chain carries TRBV2 and TRBJ2-1; 7 bases line up with TRBD1. CDR1 is SNHLY, CDR2 FYNNEI, per germline. The V segment lost 1 base and the J segment 7 bases; nucleotides outside the gene matches: 4. This CDR3 comprises 14 residues. The CDR3 loop is CASSEVRQGNEQFF. CDR3 in DNA: TGTGCCAGCAGTGAAGTCCGACAGGGTAATGAGCAGTTCTTC.

This chain uses TRBV9 with TRBJ1-5, with 8 bases aligning to TRBD1. Unmatched junction bases numbered 11, after V lost 0 bases and J lost 3 bases. The germline CDR1 and CDR2 sequences are SGDLS and YYNGEE. The CDR3 extends over 18 amino acids. The CDR3 nucleotides read TGTGCCAGCAGCGTAGCTACACCAGGGGGCCCGCACAATCAGCCCCAGCATTTT. It codes for CASSVATPGGPHNQPQHF.

The J gene is TRBJ1-6, the V gene TRBV6-2 or TRBV6-3, with 7 bases aligning to TRBD1. The trim removed 5 bases at V and 13 bases at J, leaving 11 bases unmatched. This CDR3 has 14 amino acids. The germline CDR1 and CDR2 sequences are MNHEY and SVGEGT. CDR3 nucleotide sequence: TGTGCCAGCAGTAACCAACAGGGGACGGTGCCCCTCCACTTT. This sequence encodes CASSNQQGTVPLHF.

This chain links TRBV30 with TRBJ1-5; a weak D match, TRBD1 (5 bases). The CDR3 contains 14 residues. V lost 2 bases, J lost 5 bases, and 13 bases lay in between. CDR1 GTSNPN and CDR2 SVGIG come from the germline V gene (reference sequence). CDR3 amino acids: CAWSTGGIYQPQHF. The CDR3, as DNA: TGTGCCTGGAGTACGGGGGGGATTTATCAGCCCCAGCATTTT.

V usage is TRBV19 and J usage is TRBJ1-5; TRBD1 matches at 7 bases. The CDR3 is 15 amino acids. V shed 5 bases and J 2 bases; nucleotides not matched to a gene: 6. The germline V gene encodes CDR1 LNHDA and CDR2 SQIVND (reference sequence). CDR3 nucleotides: TGTGCCAGTAGTCTCCGGGACAGTGGCAATCAGCCCCAGCATTTT. Translation gives CASSLRDSGNQPQHF.

The CDR3: CASSTGIQEGGDEQYF. The CDR3 DNA is TGTGCCAGCTCAACCGGAATTCAAGAAGGAGGGGACGAGCAGTACTTC. The rearrangement links TRBV18 to TRBJ2-7; perhaps TRBD2 as D (6 bases). V dropped 5 bases and J dropped 5 bases, with 22 bases sitting between them. Per germline, CDR1 KGHSH and CDR2 LQKENI. The CDR3 has 16 residues. Full variable domain (rest looked up from reference TRBV18 and TRBJ2-7): NAGVMQNPRHLVRRRGQEARLRCSPMKGHSHVYWYRQLPEEGLKFMVYLQKENIIDESGMPKERFSAEFPKEGPSILRIQQVVRGDSAAYFCASSTGIQEGGDEQYFGPGTRLTVT.

J is TRBJ2-7 and V is TRBV5-1, with D hard to call. CDR3 size: 16 residues. Per the germline V gene, CDR1 is SGHRS and CDR2 is YFSETQ. Trimming stripped 0 bases from V and 0 bases from J, with 13 bases between. CDR3 coding DNA: TGCGCCAGCAGCTTGGGCTCCCTACCCTCCTCCTACGAGCAGTACTTC. This sequence encodes CASSLGSLPSSYEQYF.

The chain has TRBV27 and TRBJ2-7, with 8 bases that match TRBD1. Trimming cost V 5 bases and J 4 bases; bases outside gene matches: 10. Germline-derived CDR1 and CDR2 are MNHEY and SMNVEV (reference sequence). CDR3 size: 15 residues. The chain's CDR3 is CASSTYRGVSYEQYF. CDR3 sequence (DNA): TGTGCCAGCAGTACCTACAGGGGGGTCTCTTACGAGCAGTACTTC.

The chain joins TRBV3-1 (or the pseudogene TRBV3-2) to TRBJ1-1; maybe TRBD1 (5 bases). The V end was cut by 7 bases, the J end by 4 bases, with 19 bases between. The germline CDR1 and CDR2 sequences are LGHDT and YNNKEL (reference sequence). The CDR3 spans 15 residues. Here the CDR3 reads CASTPGDGSGTEAFF. CDR3 nucleotide sequence: TGTGCCAGCACCCCGGGGGACGGATCTGGCACTGAAGCTTTCTTT.

The chain links TRBV11-2 to TRBJ1-1; 9 nucleotides line up with TRBD1. This CDR3 has 15 residues. CDR1 SGHAT and CDR2 FQNNGV come from the germline V gene. J was trimmed by 3 bases and V by 1 base; bases with no gene match: 3. The CDR3 sequence: CASSLGQGVDTEAFF. CDR3 bases: TGTGCCAGCAGCTTAGGACAGGGGGTCGACACTGAAGCTTTCTTT.

The chain combines TRBV18 with TRBJ2-3, with D perhaps TRBD2 (5 bases). Trimming cost V 2 bases and J 6 bases, with 9 bases left between them. Germline-derived CDR1 and CDR2 are KGHSH and LQKENI. The CDR3 runs to 13 residues. This chain's CDR3 is CASSPTPGDTQYF. In DNA, the CDR3 is TGTGCCAGCTCACCAACCCCGGGGGATACGCAGTATTTT. Combining the CDR3 with reference TRBV18 and TRBJ2-3 gives the whole variable domain NAGVMQNPRHLVRRRGQEARLRCSPMKGHSHVYWYRQLPEEGLKFMVYLQKENIIDESGMPKERFSAEFPKEGPSILRIQQVVRGDSAAYFCASSPTPGDTQYFGPGTRLTVL.

This sequence joins TRBV12-3 or TRBV12-4 and TRBJ2-3; maybe TRBD2 (6 bases). Deletions cut 8 bases from V and 3 bases from J, with 12 bases between. CDR3 size: 13 residues. The CDR3 coding sequence is TGTGCCAGCGGGGCGCGGGGTACAGATACGCAGTATTTT. Amino acid sequence: CASGARGTDTQYF.

CDR3 sequence reads: CAWRPPAGPGTGELFF. CDR3 nucleotide sequence: TGTGCCTGGAGGCCCCCCGCGGGGCCGGGCACCGGGGAGCTGTTTTTT. The rearrangement links TRBV30 to TRBJ2-2; tentatively, D is TRBD2 (6 bases). CDR1 GTSNPN and CDR2 SVGIG come from the germline V gene (reference sequence). The CDR3 has 16 residues. The V and J ends lost 3 bases and 4 bases respectively, with 18 bases between them.